Detailed here is one T cell receptor (beta chain). TCRdb's table, derived via immunoSEQ multiplex PCR, lists solely in-frame clones and lacks some. In the table there are under 15,000 clones, around 84% of which are singletons. These data originate in a study of T cells in localized non-small cell lung cancer. This CDR3 is 15 amino acids long. Germline V CDR1 and CDR2: SEHNR, FQNEAQ (reference sequence). V was pared by 1 base and J by 2 bases, with 3 bases of the junction left unmatched. This rearrangement joins TRBV7-9 to TRBJ2-7; 9 positions agree with TRBD1. This receptor was obtained from a male donor older than 55 with stage III lung adenocarcinoma. The sample consisted of peripheral blood, taken before any cancer treatment. CDR3 in DNA: TGTGCCAGCAGCTTAGTGGGACAGGGCACCTACGAGCAGTACTTC. This sequence encodes CASSLVGQGTYEQYF.